This TCR beta chain was captured in a study of T cell responses to AZD1222 COVID-19 vaccine. Whole-study findings and limits: Dominant CD4 TCR responses targeted spike regions 160-218 and 743-854.

The CDR3 contains 13 residues. Trimming removed 2 bases from V and 8 bases from J, with 11 bases in between. Points on this clone: What it recognizes is unknown.

Here immunoSEQ multiplex PCR was the method, and the copy in TCRdb shows in-frame clones only, minus some. The table lists 170,000 or so clones, 90% of them singletons, with roughly 2.8% in the top ten. V gene TRBV5-3 combines with J gene TRBJ2-4, with D unclear. TRBV5-3 is filed as an ORF, its function uncertain. The clonotype comes from an adult in good health. Source: peripheral blood, taken on day 0 of AZD1222 vaccination. The CDR3 nucleotides read TGTGCCAGAAGCTTCCGGTGGACGCACATTCAGTACTTC. This encodes CARSFRWTHIQYF.